This TCR beta chain was profiled in a study of T cells after yellow fever vaccination (dated 2019 in TCRdb). About the study as a whole: The SMART-Seq v4 Ultra Low Input RNA kit was used to prepare libraries from fractions with low cell numbers. Two healthy male donors made up the cohort, one aged 18 to 29 years and the other aged 30 to 40 years. To track T-cell clones before and after primary and booster YFV17D yellow fever vaccination, bulk TCR alpha and beta repertoires were sequenced longitudinally. Bulk PBMC replicates and cell subsets were isolated from blood drawn at multiple timepoints before and after both primary and secondary immunization. The investigation overall reported the following: A small share of clonotypes occurred in both CD4 and CD8 compartments, likely arising from convergent recombination. The secondary T-cell response was weaker than the primary response but faster, peaking on day 5 instead of day 15. The study included only two donors, which limits how far the findings can be generalized. FACS-sorted repertoires could contain abundant contaminating clonotypes from the bulk population, so computational filtering was required. Most clones expanded after primary vaccination were re-detected after the booster (96% of CD4 and more than 70% of CD8), suggesting broad memory maintenance.

What this sample's treatment or condition label stands for: live attenuated yellow fever vaccine strain. At each blood-draw timepoint, two biological replicates of bulk PBMCs were obtained. PBMCs were isolated from peripheral blood using a standard Ficoll-Paque protocol. TriZol was used to extract RNA from bulk PBMCs, from CD4 and CD8 fractions, and from dextramer-positive and dextramer-negative fractions. Synthesis of TCR cDNA relied on 5'RACE template switching, a step that introduced a universal primer site along with unique molecular identifiers. Priming for cDNA synthesis came from both the TCR alpha and TCR beta constant segments. Library amplification involved two PCR steps, and the second step added sample barcodes and sequencing adapters. Sequencing of libraries was performed on Illumina HiSeq 2500 (2x100 bp) or NovaSeq (2x150 bp). The study's processing was this. Reads were demultiplexed and collapsed into UMI consensus sequences with MIGEC, and V(D)J alignment was performed with MiXCR. Clonotypes responding to the vaccine were identified with edgeR on replicate PBMC samples, with the criteria of FDR below 0.01 and a log2 fold change above 5 up to day 15. Each bulk clonotype was labeled CD4 or CD8 based on which sequenced repertoire, CD4 or CD8, contained the clonotype at higher abundance. Through fastp at Q25 and MiXCR, TCRdb rebuilt clones from the public reads, retaining in-frame beta chains. Every distinct CDR3 protein forms one entry, paired with its most common genes and DNA. The V and J calls, along with clone size, are taken from TCRdb and not from the paper's own processing. This sample lists around 600,000 distinct CDR3 sequences; about 12% were detected once. Jointly, the top ten make up under 15% of the sample.

Notes on this clonotype: The specificity of this receptor is unknown. No base-level quality is on record; no much larger clone is a single base apart.

The CDR3 runs 15 residues from the cysteine to the phenylalanine. Of the read, only the CDR3 DNA is kept; its 45 bases are in frame from base 1. Trimming takes 3 bases off V and 4 bases off J; junction bases not matched to a gene: 7. Based on the germline V gene (reference sequence), the CDR1 and CDR2 sequences are DFQATT and SNEGSKA. The clonotype originates from a man aged 25 to 40 who received the YFV17D yellow fever vaccine. The sequence links TRBV20-1 to TRBJ2-5; a stretch of 11 junction bases matches TRBD1. The specimen comprised PBMCs, sampled on the day of the yellow fever booster vaccination. The DNA sequence is TGCAGTGCTAGGTCTGGACAGGGGGCGAGAGAGACCCAGTACTTC. This sequence encodes CSARSGQGARETQYF.